A selection of T cell receptor beta chains follows, all from one sample in a study of T cell changes during pregnancy in multiple sclerosis. The assay was immunoSEQ multiplex PCR, and TCRdb's table has in-frame clones only and misses some. The profile shows about 98,000 clones, roughly nine tenths of them singletons. The sequenced sample was peripheral blood, obtained after pregnancy. These TCRs come from a female donor in good health, enrolled as a control in a pregnancy study. The CDR3 runs from the conserved cysteine through the conserved F or W. The D gene is left open where the match is weak. Clone size is not always given. Where it is, it says once, few, many or a class for expanded clones.

D: TRBD1; size: -; V: TRBV7-8; J: TRBJ1-2; DNA: TGTGCCAGCACCCAAGGACAGGGGGTCTATGGCTACACCTTC; CDR3: CASTQGQGVYGYTF
D: -; size: -; V: TRBV19; J: TRBJ2-2; DNA: TGTGCCAGTAGGAATGTGGGGCTGAACACCGGGGAGCTGTTTTTT; CDR3: CASRNVGLNTGELFF
D: TRBD1; size: -; V: TRBV5-8; J: TRBJ2-7; DNA: TGTGCCAGCAGCTTGGTGGGACAGGACCACTACGAGCAGTACTTC; CDR3: CASSLVGQDHYEQYF
D: TRBD1; size: -; V: TRBV20-1; J: TRBJ2-1; DNA: TGCAGTTTCTACAGGGGCGATGAGCAGTTCTTC; CDR3: CSFYRGDEQFF
D: TRBD1; size: -; V: TRBV10-3; J: TRBJ1-1; DNA: TGTGCCATCAGTCCGGGACAGGGATTGGCCGCTTTCTTT; CDR3: CAISPGQGLAAFF
D: TRBD1; size: -; V: TRBV2; J: TRBJ2-5; DNA: TGTGCCAGCAGTCGACAGGGGCTGGGGACCCAGTACTTC; CDR3: CASSRQGLGTQYF
D: TRBD1; size: once; V: TRBV5-4; J: TRBJ1-4; DNA: TGTGCCAGCAGCTTCCCAGGGGGCGGTGAAAAACTGTTTTTT; CDR3: CASSFPGGGEKLFF
D: -; size: -; V: TRBV10-3; J: TRBJ1-1; DNA: TGTGCCGGAAGGGGTGAGGTGGATAGCACTGAAGCTTTCTTT; CDR3: CAGRGEVDSTEAFF
D: -; size: -; V: TRBV30; J: TRBJ2-7; DNA: TGTGCCTGGAGTGTGCTCAGGGGAACTTACGAGCAGTACTTC; CDR3: CAWSVLRGTYEQYF
D: -; size: -; V: TRBV7-2; J: TRBJ1-2; DNA: TGTGCCAGCAGCGGGGCCCGACTTTATGGCTACACCTTC; CDR3: CASSGARLYGYTF
D: TRBD2; size: -; V: TRBV7-9; J: TRBJ2-5; DNA: TGTGCCAGCAGGTTGACTAGCGGGGGGGCCCGGGAGACCCAGTACTTC; CDR3: CASRLTSGGARETQYF
D: TRBD2; size: -; V: TRBV28; J: TRBJ2-7; DNA: TGTGCCAGCAGACCCGGGACTAGCTACGAGCAGTACTTC; CDR3: CASRPGTSYEQYF
D: TRBD2; size: -; V: TRBV11-2; J: TRBJ2-5; DNA: TGTGCCAGCAGCAAAGACCCGGGGGGGAGGGAGACCCAGTACTTC; CDR3: CASSKDPGGRETQYF
D: TRBD2; size: -; V: TRBV6-4; J: TRBJ2-1; DNA: TGTGCCAGCAGTCCCGCTAGCGGGGACTACAATGAGCAGTTCTTC; CDR3: CASSPASGDYNEQFF
D: -; size: -; V: TRBV11-3; J: TRBJ2-2; DNA: TGTGCCAGCAGCTCATATTTCCCGACCCTGGAGGCCGGGGAGCTGTTTTTT; CDR3: CASSSYFPTLEAGELFF
D: -; size: -; V: TRBV7-8; J: TRBJ1-1; DNA: TGTGCCAGCAGCTTCGAAGGCAGGGGAGTAACTGAAGCTTTCTTT; CDR3: CASSFEGRGVTEAFF
D: -; size: -; V: TRBV27; J: TRBJ1-3; DNA: TGTGCCTCGGGAGGGGTCGGAAACACCATATATTTT; CDR3: CASGGVGNTIYF
D: -; size: -; V: TRBV9; J: TRBJ2-5; DNA: TGTGCCAGCAGCGTAGGACTAGTTGGCGAGACCCAGTACTTC; CDR3: CASSVGLVGETQYF
D: TRBD2; size: -; V: TRBV5-4; J: TRBJ2-1; DNA: TGTGCCAGCAGCTTGGAGATAGCGGGCGTGTACAATGAGCAGTTCTTC; CDR3: CASSLEIAGVYNEQFF
D: -; size: -; V: TRBV6-6; J: TRBJ2-7; DNA: TGTGCCAGCAGTTCTCAGGGGAACTTGGGCTTC; CDR3: CASSSQGNLGF
D: -; size: once; V: TRBV6-5; J: TRBJ1-1; DNA: TGTGCCAGCAGTTACTCGGCAGGGGCCAACACTGAAGCTTTCTTT; CDR3: CASSYSAGANTEAFF
D: TRBD1; size: -; V: TRBV19; J: TRBJ1-1; DNA: TGTGCCAGTAGTACAGGAACAGGGGTAACTGAAGCTTTCTTT; CDR3: CASSTGTGVTEAFF
D: TRBD1; size: -; V: TRBV4-1; J: TRBJ1-1; DNA: TGCGCCAGCAGCCACCGACAGGGGAACACTGAAGCTTTCTTT; CDR3: CASSHRQGNTEAFF
D: -; size: -; V: TRBV7-9; J: TRBJ2-1; DNA: TGTGCCAGCAGCCCCCGACTAGAATACGAGCAGTTCTTC; CDR3: CASSPRLEYEQFF
D: TRBD1; size: once; V: TRBV6-1; J: TRBJ1-2; DNA: TGTGCCAGCAGTGAAGCGGACAGGAGTAGCTACACCTTC; CDR3: CASSEADRSSYTF
D: -; size: -; V: TRBV19; J: TRBJ2-7; DNA: TGTGCCAGTAGTCCAAGACAGACATACGAGCAGTACTTC; CDR3: CASSPRQTYEQYF
D: -; size: -; V: TRBV4-1; J: TRBJ1-1; DNA: TGCGCCAGCAGCGAAAACAGGGCCCTATCCATGAACACTGAAGCTTTCTTT; CDR3: CASSENRALSMNTEAFF
D: -; size: -; V: TRBV6-5; J: TRBJ2-1; DNA: TGTGCCACCTCCCTGACTGCCTACAATGAGCAGTTCTTC; CDR3: CATSLTAYNEQFF
D: -; size: -; V: TRBV7-2; J: TRBJ2-5; DNA: TGTGCCAGCAGCCGAGCCGCTGTCCAAGAGACCCAGTACTTC; CDR3: CASSRAAVQETQYF
D: -; size: -; V: TRBV2; J: TRBJ2-1; DNA: TGTGCCACCCCCGACAGTATCCTTTACAATGAGCAGTTCTTC; CDR3: CATPDSILYNEQFF
D: -; size: medium-sized; V: TRBV7-5; J: TRBJ2-1; DNA: TGTGCCAGAAGCTTCCCCAGTGAGCAGTTCTTC; CDR3: CARSFPSEQFF
D: TRBD1; size: -; V: TRBV15; J: TRBJ1-6; DNA: TGTGCCACCAGCAGTTACAACAGGGGATATAATTCACCCCTCCACTTT; CDR3: CATSSYNRGYNSPLHF
D: -; size: few; V: TRBV7-8; J: TRBJ2-7; DNA: TGTGCCAGCAGCTTAGCGCATCGGGACGAGCAGTACTTC; CDR3: CASSLAHRDEQYF
D: TRBD1; size: -; V: TRBV30; J: TRBJ1-5; DNA: TGTGCCTGGAGGACAGGGAGCGATCAGCCCCAGCATTTT; CDR3: CAWRTGSDQPQHF
D: TRBD2; size: -; V: TRBV9; J: TRBJ2-3; DNA: TGTGCCAGCAGCGTAGGCAGGGCTAGCGGGAGATTCACAGATACGCAGTATTTT; CDR3: CASSVGRASGRFTDTQYF
D: TRBD2; size: -; V: TRBV5-4; J: TRBJ2-1; DNA: TGTGCCAGCAGCCCGGGGCTAGCGGGAGTGGGCAATGAGCAGTTCTTC; CDR3: CASSPGLAGVGNEQFF
D: TRBD2; size: -; V: TRBV2; J: TRBJ2-2; DNA: TGTGCCAGCAGTGAAGTCCCACTAGCGGGGGGCGGGGAGCTGTTTTTT; CDR3: CASSEVPLAGGGELFF
D: -; size: -; V: TRBV9; J: TRBJ1-5; DNA: TGTGCCAGCAGCGTAGGACCGGGAGGGCAGCCCCAGCATTTT; CDR3: CASSVGPGGQPQHF
D: TRBD2; size: -; V: TRBV6-1; J: TRBJ2-3; DNA: TGTGCCAGCAGTGAAACTAGCGGGGGGGCAGATACGCAGTATTTT; CDR3: CASSETSGGADTQYF
D: -; size: -; V: TRBV28; J: TRBJ1-3; DNA: TGTGCCAGCGGCCATCGTTTAACAACCATATATTTT; CDR3: CASGHRLTTIYF
D: -; size: -; V: TRBV6-1; J: TRBJ2-7; DNA: TGTGCCAGCAGTGAAGAGGTCAGGGGAAGACGGCAGTACTTC; CDR3: CASSEEVRGRRQYF
D: TRBD2; size: once; V: TRBV11-2; J: TRBJ2-1; DNA: TGTGCCAGCAGCTTCTCTAGCGGGCCGACCTACAATGAGCAGTTCTTC; CDR3: CASSFSSGPTYNEQFF
D: TRBD1; size: -; V: TRBV6-5; J: TRBJ2-7; DNA: TGTGCCAGCAGCGGACACAGGGGGAACGAGCAGTACTTC; CDR3: CASSGHRGNEQYF
D: -; size: -; V: TRBV7-9; J: TRBJ1-4; DNA: TGTGCCAGCAGCTTAGGAGGGATGGAGGCTGAAAAACTGTTTTTT; CDR3: CASSLGGMEAEKLFF
D: -; size: -; V: TRBV19; J: TRBJ2-3; DNA: TGTGCCAGTAGTCCTGGTGGTAGCCGCACAGATACGCAGTATTTT; CDR3: CASSPGGSRTDTQYF
D: TRBD1; size: -; V: TRBV18; J: TRBJ1-1; DNA: TGTGCCAGCTCACCGACAGGGGGCAACACTGAAGCTTTCTTT; CDR3: CASSPTGGNTEAFF
D: -; size: -; V: TRBV28; J: TRBJ2-4; DNA: TGTGCCAGCAGTCTCCTAACTCCAGGGATGGGCATTCAGTACTTC; CDR3: CASSLLTPGMGIQYF
D: -; size: once; V: TRBV10-2; J: TRBJ1-5; DNA: TGCGCCAGCTTCCCCCGGGACATCCCTCAGGCTCAGCCCCAGCATTTT; CDR3: CASFPRDIPQAQPQHF
D: TRBD1; size: -; V: TRBV19; J: TRBJ1-5; DNA: TGTGCCAGTAGTATAGGGTTTCAGGGGGCAATCGTACCCCAGCATTTT; CDR3: CASSIGFQGAIVPQHF
D: -; size: -; V: TRBV7-9; J: TRBJ2-3; DNA: TGTGCCAGCAGCCCATCCGCGCCCTACCACCCGTATTTT; CDR3: CASSPSAPYHPYF
D: TRBD1; size: -; V: TRBV28; J: TRBJ2-1; DNA: TGTGCCAGCAGTCGACAGGGGGCCTACAATGAGCAGTTCTTC; CDR3: CASSRQGAYNEQFF
D: -; size: -; V: TRBV5-1; J: TRBJ2-7; DNA: TGCGCCAGCAGCTTGATCCCGGGGAGCTCCTACGAGCAGTACTTC; CDR3: CASSLIPGSSYEQYF
D: -; size: -; V: TRBV28; J: TRBJ1-3; DNA: TGTGCCAGCACCTCGGGAGGATCTGGAAACACCATATATTTT; CDR3: CASTSGGSGNTIYF